This is a list of T cell receptor beta chains from one sample in a study of yellow fever vaccine responses in identical twins. TCRdb reprocessed the RT-PCR reads via MiXCR and lists one record per CDR3 protein. Of a few thousand distinct CDR3 sequences listed, around 73% are singletons. Material: T cells from blood (PBMCs), unsorted or a sorted subset (not recorded which), obtained before or after yellow fever vaccination (not recorded which). These receptor sequences come from a woman under 30 who received the yellow fever vaccine. The CDR3 runs from the conserved cysteine through the conserved F or W. The D gene is left open where the match is weak. For some rows the clone size is stated as once, few or many, or as a class when expanded; others skip it.

V gene	J gene	D gene	clone size	CDR3 length	CDR3 protein	CDR3 DNA
TRBV4-2	TRBJ1-5	.	.	16	CASSPAVGVRDQPQHF	TGTGCCAGCAGCCCCGCGGTTGGGGTCAGGGATCAGCCCCAGCATTTT
TRBV28	TRBJ2-7	.	.	15	CASSFVRQGTYEQYF	TGTGCCAGCAGTTTTGTACGTCAGGGGACGTACGAGCAGTACTTC
TRBV11-1	TRBJ2-7	.	.	15	CASSQLIAGSYEQYF	TGTGCCAGCAGCCAGCTGATTGCGGGATCCTACGAGCAGTACTTC
TRBV4-3	TRBJ2-1	TRBD1	few	15	CASSQGTGGYNEQFF	TGCGCCAGCAGCCAGGGGACAGGGGGTTACAATGAGCAGTTCTTC
TRBV7-3	TRBJ1-1	TRBD1	.	15	CASSPRTGGEGEAFF	TGTGCCAGCAGCCCTAGGACAGGGGGCGAGGGTGAAGCTTTCTTT
TRBV5-1	TRBJ2-3	.	.	17	CASSLEAGESSTDTQYF	TGCGCCAGCAGCTTGGAGGCCGGGGAGTCTAGCACAGATACGCAGTATTTT
TRBV28	TRBJ1-5	TRBD1	.	14	CASSFTGVNQPQHF	TGTGCCAGCAGTTTTACAGGGGTCAATCAGCCCCAGCATTTT
TRBV29-1	TRBJ2-7	.	few	12	CSVYGGLGEQYF	TGCAGCGTTTATGGGGGACTCGGCGAGCAGTACTTC
TRBV28	TRBJ2-7	.	.	14	CASSIVGYDDEQYF	TGTGCCAGCAGTATAGTAGGGTACGACGACGAGCAGTACTTC
TRBV7-7	TRBJ2-5	.	.	13	CASSRTNMEAQYF	TGTGCTAGCAGCCGTACTAACATGGAAGCCCAGTACTTC
TRBV11-2	TRBJ2-1	TRBD1	.	17	CASSLVGRDRGWNEQFF	TGTGCCAGCAGCTTAGTAGGACGGGACAGGGGATGGAATGAGCAGTTCTTC
TRBV10-1	TRBJ2-1	TRBD2	.	17	CASSDPGLATQNNEQFF	TGCGCCAGCAGTGACCCGGGACTAGCTACCCAAAACAATGAGCAGTTCTTC
TRBV15	TRBJ2-1	TRBD2	.	17	CATSPRTSGTIYNEQFF	TGTGCCACCAGCCCACGGACTAGCGGGACTATCTACAATGAGCAGTTCTTC
TRBV3-1	TRBJ2-7	TRBD2	.	17	CASSQEGTSGSSYEQYF	TGTGCCAGCAGCCAAGAGGGGACTAGCGGGAGCTCCTACGAGCAGTACTTC
TRBV29-1	TRBJ2-2	.	.	13	CSVVGSNTGELFF	TGCAGCGTTGTTGGCAGCAACACCGGGGAGCTGTTTTTT
TRBV11-2	TRBJ2-7	.	.	13	CASSLEAVYEQYF	TGTGCCAGCAGCTTAGAAGCGGTCTACGAGCAGTACTTC
TRBV12-3/TRBV12-4	TRBJ2-1	TRBD1	.	14	CASSLGQASGEQFF	TGTGCCAGCAGTTTGGGACAGGCGTCCGGTGAGCAGTTCTTC
TRBV7-3	TRBJ2-3	.	.	15	CASSLIGGGTDTQYF	TGTGCCAGCAGCTTAATAGGGGGGGGCACAGATACGCAGTATTTT
TRBV11-1	TRBJ2-3	.	.	13	CASSLPGGDTQYF	TGTGCCAGCAGCCTCCCGGGTGGAGATACGCAGTATTTT
TRBV4-3	TRBJ2-1	.	.	12	CASSQVNGEQFF	TGCGCCAGCAGCCAAGTGAATGGTGAGCAGTTCTTC
TRBV11-1	TRBJ2-7	TRBD2	.	16	CASSLAPSGSSYEQYF	TGTGCCAGCAGCTTAGCTCCTAGCGGTAGCTCCTACGAGCAGTACTTC
TRBV4-1	TRBJ2-1	.	.	11	CASSQGIEQFF	TGCGCCAGCAGCCAAGGAATTGAGCAGTTCTTC
TRBV4-1	TRBJ2-7	.	.	15	CASSQVTGFSYEQYF	TGCGCCAGCAGCCAAGTCACAGGGTTTTCCTACGAGCAGTACTTC
TRBV27	TRBJ2-7	.	.	12	CASFSSSYEQYF	TGTGCCAGCTTTAGTAGCTCCTACGAGCAGTACTTC
TRBV15	TRBJ2-1	TRBD2	.	20	CATSGEGREREGLLVNEQFF	TGTGCCACCAGCGGCGAAGGGAGGGAGCGGGAGGGCCTCTTAGTCAATGAGCAGTTCTTC
TRBV7-2	TRBJ2-1	.	few	15	CASRSTLSSYNEQFF	TGTGCCAGCAGGTCGACCTTGAGCTCCTACAATGAGCAGTTCTTC
TRBV11-1	TRBJ1-1	.	.	13	CASSPTVNTEAFF	TGTGCCAGCAGCCCGACAGTGAACACTGAAGCTTTCTTT
TRBV15	TRBJ1-2	TRBD1	.	15	CATSHYPGTGLLDTF	TGTGCCACCAGTCACTATCCCGGGACAGGCTTGTTGGACACCTTC
TRBV10-3	TRBJ2-7	.	.	15	CAISETSLLSGEQYF	TGTGCCATCAGTGAAACTAGTCTCCTCTCGGGGGAGCAGTACTTC
TRBV15	TRBJ2-7	.	.	13	CATSTEAHDEQYF	TGTGCCACCAGCACAGAGGCACACGACGAGCAGTACTTC
TRBV15	TRBJ2-1	.	few	15	CATSRDRGGYNEQFF	TGTGCCACCAGCAGAGACAGGGGAGGGTACAATGAGCAGTTCTTC
TRBV13	TRBJ2-7	TRBD2	.	15	CASSMGLELIYEQYF	TGTGCCAGCAGCATGGGACTAGAACTCATCTACGAGCAGTACTTC
TRBV7-6	TRBJ2-3	TRBD1	once	14	CASSSGQGADTQYF	TGTGCCAGCAGCTCGGGACAGGGGGCAGATACGCAGTATTTT
TRBV6-9	TRBJ2-3	TRBD1	once	16	CASSYLRQGSTDTQYF	TGTGCCAGCAGTTATTTACGACAGGGGAGCACAGATACGCAGTATTTT
TRBV10-3	TRBJ1-1	TRBD1	.	15	CAISKTGTVNTEAFF	TGTGCCATCAGTAAGACCGGGACAGTGAACACTGAAGCTTTCTTT
TRBV4-3	TRBJ2-7	.	.	14	CASSQGGATYEQYF	TGCGCCAGCAGCCAAGGAGGGGCCACCTACGAGCAGTACTTC
TRBV29-1	TRBJ2-1	.	few	14	CSVVRTVLHNEQFF	TGCAGCGTTGTAAGGACGGTACTACACAATGAGCAGTTCTTC
TRBV28	TRBJ2-2	.	.	15	CASSWKGPNTGELFF	TGTGCCAGCAGTTGGAAGGGTCCGAACACCGGGGAGCTGTTTTTT
TRBV24-1	TRBJ2-3	.	.	15	CATSDRRDGTDTQYF	TGTGCCACCAGTGATCGGCGGGACGGCACAGATACGCAGTATTTT
TRBV15	TRBJ1-2	.	few	12	CATSSLGGGRRF	TGTGCCACCAGCAGCCTCGGGGGAGGTCGGCGATTC
TRBV4-1	TRBJ1-2	.	.	12	CASSRRGEGYTF	TGCGCCAGCAGCCGGAGGGGAGAGGGCTACACCTTC
TRBV6-2/TRBV6-3	TRBJ2-1	TRBD2	.	14	CASSWTSVYNEQFF	TGTGCCAGCAGTTGGACTAGCGTATACAATGAGCAGTTCTTC
TRBV4-3	TRBJ2-1	TRBD1	.	17	CASSQDSATGGYNEQFF	TGCGCCAGCAGCCAAGATTCGGCGACAGGGGGCTACAATGAGCAGTTCTTC
TRBV28	TRBJ2-1	.	.	14	CASSLRLDYNEQFF	TGTGCCAGCAGTTTAAGACTAGACTACAATGAGCAGTTCTTC
TRBV11-2	TRBJ2-1	.	once	13	CASSAMGDNEQFF	TGTGCCAGCAGTGCCATGGGGGACAATGAGCAGTTCTTC